Listed below are T cell receptor beta chains from one sample, sequenced in a study of regulatory T cells in long-lasting Graves disease. One entry per CDR3 protein results from TCRdb running MiXCR on the multiplex PCR reads. The sample shows 390,000 or so distinct CDR3 sequences, about 12% of them seen only once. A further study also used this sample, focusing on T cells in Graves' hyperthyroidism and ophthalmopathy.

The source material was peripheral blood mononuclear cells (PBMCs), sampled at new diagnosis, from a patient treated with antithyroid drugs. Receptors were obtained from a woman aged 18-29 years with Graves disease. Each CDR3 is given without its conserved first and last residue. A row's size may be missing; if present it is once, few, many or a size class.

j_gene,v_gene,abundance,CDR3aa
TRBJ2-7,TRBV2,many,ATFRTYEQY
TRBJ2-3,TRBV20-1,few,SARDHPGQNTYTDTQY
TRBJ2-2,TRBV3-1,many,ASSPWTSRGELF
TRBJ1-2,TRBV7-2,many,AKQGLGGYT
TRBJ1-5,TRBV6-2/TRBV6-3,.,ASSYFAGNQPQH
TRBJ1-5,TRBV5-1,many,ASSLQGAVHQPQH
TRBJ1-2,TRBV2,many,ASSPGQRNYGYT
TRBJ2-3,TRBV2,many,ASQLGASTDTQY
TRBJ2-5,TRBV7-9,.,ASSPHRLAGVGTQY
TRBJ2-1,TRBV7-3,many,ASSVTVGTYNEQF